The 21 T cell receptor beta chains reported below all come from one sample, sequenced in a study of cytomegalovirus exposure and HLA in healthy donors. The table came from immunoSEQ multiplex PCR; TCRdb's copy has only in-frame clones and leaves some out. The sample contains more than 95,000 clones, roughly nine tenths of which appear only once. Source material: PBMCs. Receptors were obtained from a man between 18 and 29 years old in good health and CMV-seropositive.

The chain employs TRBV7-9 and TRBJ1-1; no reliable D call. Germline CDR1 is SEHNR and CDR2 is FQNEAQ (reference sequence). Trimming removed 7 bases at V and 1 base at J, with 19 bases between. The CDR3 consists of 16 residues. CDR3 protein: CASNLWRGVENTEAFF. The CDR3 DNA is TGTGCCAGCAACCTTTGGCGGGGTGTGGAGAACACTGAAGCTTTCTTT.

The rearrangement uses TRBV7-2 and TRBJ2-7, with D perhaps matching TRBD2 (6 bases). The germline CDR1 and CDR2 sequences are SGHTA and FQGNSA. V lost 4 bases and J 5 bases, leaving 15 bases between the germline ends. The CDR3 runs 14 residues. This CDR3 is CASSSGLKRNEQYF. The CDR3 DNA follows: TGTGCCAGCAGCTCGGGACTCAAAAGGAACGAGCAGTACTTC.

The chain joins TRBV11-1 to TRBJ1-1; D possibly corresponds to TRBD1 (6 bases). The germline gives CDR1 SGHAT, CDR2 FQDESV (reference sequence). Trimming took off 5 bases at V and 1 base at J, with 14 bases between the two ends. The CDR3 consists of 15 residues. The CDR3 DNA reads TGTGCCAGCAGCCTGGCCACAGGGAAGAACACTGAAGCTTTCTTT. Encoded protein: CASSLATGKNTEAFF.

This clone occurred once. The rearrangement uses TRBV13 and TRBJ2-7; the D gene is possibly TRBD1 (6 bases). V was cut by 3 bases and J by 7 bases, with 19 bases left in between. Germline V gene sequence: CDR1 PRHDT, CDR2 FYEKMQ (reference sequence). The CDR3 runs 15 residues. The chain's CDR3 is CASSLGAGPSREQYF. CDR3 DNA: TGTGCCAGCAGCTTGGGGGCTGGACCCTCTAGGGAGCAGTACTTC.

The gene calls are TRBV7-9 and TRBJ1-5, with a tentative D call TRBD1 (6 bases). The germline V and J ends were trimmed by 3 bases and 3 bases, with 18 bases remaining between them. CDR1 and CDR2 (germline): SEHNR, FQNEAQ (reference sequence). This CDR3 region has 17 residues. As DNA, the CDR3 is TGTGCCAGCAGCTTTCACCCGACCAGGGGAATCAATCAGCCCCAGCATTTT. This gives the protein CASSFHPTRGINQPQHF.

This clone was recorded only once. V usage is TRBV30 and J usage is TRBJ1-6; D ambiguous. This CDR3 has 12 amino acids. Trimming stripped 4 bases from V and 8 bases from J, with 9 bases between. Germline CDR1 is GTSNPN and CDR2 is SVGIG (reference sequence). CDR3 DNA: TGTGCCTGGATCGAGGGTGATTCACCCCTCCACTTT. Translating it yields CAWIEGDSPLHF. The variable domain in full, completed from reference TRBV30 and TRBJ1-6, reads SQTIHQWPATLVQPVGSPLSLECTVEGTSNPNLYWYRQAAGRGLQLLFYSVGIGQISSEVPQNLSASRPQDRQFILSSKKLLLSDSGFYLCAWIEGDSPLHFGNGTRLTVT.

The chain uses TRBV28 and TRBJ1-5, with D possibly TRBD1 on 5 matching bases. CDR3 length: 14 residues. The germline gives CDR1 MDHEN, CDR2 SYDVKM. Trimming shortened V by 4 bases and J by 4 bases, and 11 bases separated the two germline ends. The CDR3 DNA follows: TGTGCCAGCAGTTCCCAGGGTCCTAATCAGCCCCAGCATTTT. Protein product: CASSSQGPNQPQHF. The complete variable domain, with remaining parts taken from reference TRBV28 and TRBJ1-5, reads DVKVTQSSRYLVKRTGEKVFLECVQDMDHENMFWYRQDPGLGLRLIYFSYDVKMKEKGDIPEGYSVSREKKERFSLILESASTNQTSMYLCASSSQGPNQPQHFGDGTRLSIL.

The rearrangement joins TRBV7-2 to TRBJ2-3; 7 nucleotides match TRBD2. The CDR3 covers 15 residues. Per the germline V gene, CDR1 is SGHTA and CDR2 is FQGNSA. Trimming cost V 5 bases and J 5 bases; bases outside gene matches: 10. CDR3 in amino acids: CASSRSGHGQDTQYF. The CDR3 bases are TGTGCCAGCAGCCGTAGCGGGCACGGACAAGATACGCAGTATTTT.

The J gene is TRBJ1-6, the V gene TRBV30, with unresolved D. V was shortened by 0 bases and J by 7 bases, with 7 bases between the two germline ends. The CDR3 length is 13 residues. Germline lookup yields CDR1 GTSNPN and CDR2 SVGIG (reference sequence). The CDR3 loop is CAWSVSLNSPLHF. CDR3 nucleotides: TGTGCCTGGAGTGTAAGTCTAAATTCACCCCTCCACTTT.

The V call is TRBV10-3, the J call TRBJ2-7; 10 bases are a match to TRBD2. CDR3 length: 12 residues. Germline values: CDR1 ENHRY, CDR2 SYGVKD. The CDR3 here is CAGASGGYEQYF. The CDR3 bases are TGTGCGGGGGCTAGCGGGGGATACGAGCAGTACTTC.

The CDR3 bases are TGCGCCAGCAGCTCCGGTGTGAGAATGTCGAATATTCGATGGGAAAAACTGTTTTTT. Amino acid sequence: CASSSGVRMSNIRWEKLFF. The chain couples TRBV5-1 to TRBJ1-4; D uncertain. Germline V gene sequence: CDR1 SGHRS, CDR2 YFSETQ. Deletions cut 3 bases from V and 8 bases from J, with 29 bases between. The CDR3 is 19 amino acids. Full variable domain (remainder filled in from reference TRBV5-1 and TRBJ1-4): KAGVTQTPRYLIKTRGQQVTLSCSPISGHRSVSWYQQTPGQGLQFLFEYFSETQRNKGNFPGRFSGRQFSNSRSEMNVSTLELGDSALYLCASSSGVRMSNIRWEKLFFGSGTQLSVL.

The chain has TRBV5-8 and TRBJ2-3; D is possibly TRBD2 (6 bases). The CDR3 runs to 14 residues. With 3 bases removed from V and 3 bases from J, the gap between germline ends came to 11 bases. Germline CDR1 reads SGHTS; CDR2 reads YDEGEE. This CDR3 reads CASSWGGETDTQYF. CDR3 DNA: TGTGCCAGCAGCTGGGGCGGGGAAACAGATACGCAGTATTTT.

This clone is a singleton in its sample. The chain links TRBV19 to TRBJ1-1; 7 bases line up with TRBD1. J was trimmed by 5 bases and V by 7 bases; bases with no gene match: 13. This CDR3 region has 15 residues. The germline gives CDR1 LNHDA, CDR2 SQIVND (reference sequence). The CDR3 region is CASTNRQGGETEAFF. In nucleotides, the CDR3 is TGTGCCAGTACCAACCGACAGGGTGGGGAAACTGAAGCTTTCTTT.

The chain couples TRBV18 to TRBJ2-3; 8 nucleotides align to TRBD1. This CDR3 contains 15 residues. Trimming removed 3 bases from V and 6 bases from J; junction bases left unmatched: 8. Per the germline V gene, CDR1 is KGHSH and CDR2 is LQKENI. The CDR3 spells CASSPLGQGVDTQYF. The CDR3 coding sequence is TGTGCCAGCTCACCTCTTGGACAGGGCGTCGATACGCAGTATTTT.

J is TRBJ2-7 and V is TRBV6-4; D possibly corresponds to TRBD1 (7 bases). The CDR3 runs 16 residues. In germline, CDR1 is MRHNA, CDR2 SNTAGT. V was cut by 4 bases and J by 9 bases, with 25 bases left in between. CDR3 DNA sequence: TGTGCCAGCAGTGCCCCCCGAGAGGTCAGGGGGGAGTGGCAGTACTTC. As protein: CASSAPREVRGEWQYF.

This rearrangement joins TRBV18 to TRBJ2-1, with TRBD2 matching over 13 bases. Germline loops: CDR1 KGHSH, CDR2 LQKENI. V was pared by 2 bases and J by 6 bases, with 1 base of the junction left unmatched. The CDR3 has 15 residues. CDR3: CASSPTSGGANEQFF. The CDR3 nucleotides are TGTGCCAGCTCACCAACTAGCGGGGGGGCCAATGAGCAGTTCTTC.

This sequence joins TRBV5-6 and TRBJ2-5; D might be TRBD2 (5 bases). The germline V and J ends were trimmed by 1 base and 3 bases, with 10 bases remaining between them. This CDR3 has 14 amino acids. Per the germline V gene, CDR1 is SGHDT and CDR2 is YYEEEE. The CDR3 reads CASSLWVGEETQYF. The CDR3 DNA follows: TGTGCCAGCAGCTTGTGGGTCGGGGAAGAGACCCAGTACTTC.

This sequence joins TRBV4-3 and TRBJ1-3; TRBD1 aligns across 9 bases. This CDR3 region has 15 residues. Germline loops: CDR1 LGHNA, CDR2 YSLEER. J lost 8 bases, V lost 4 bases, and 9 bases had no gene match. CDR3 amino acids: CASSPNGQGKDTIYF. The CDR3 DNA follows: TGCGCCAGCAGCCCGAATGGACAGGGGAAAGACACCATATATTTT.

The chain links TRBV10-3 to TRBJ2-1, with a weak D call TRBD2 (7 bases). Trimming took off 2 bases at V and 7 bases at J, with 9 bases between the two ends. Germline CDR1 ENHRY, CDR2 SYGVKD. This CDR3 region has 13 residues. In DNA, the CDR3 is TGTGCCATCAGTGAGAGGGGGGGGAATGAGCAGTTCTTC. It codes for CAISERGGNEQFF.

This rearrangement joins TRBV18 to TRBJ2-7; TRBD2 matches at 11 bases. The junction had 9 bases not matched to a gene; V was cut back by 2 bases and J by 6 bases. From germline, CDR1 is KGHSH and CDR2 LQKENI. The CDR3 length is 16 residues. The CDR3 coding sequence is TGTGCCAGCTCACCAACCCCAACTAGCGGGGGATTCGAGCAGTACTTC. It yields the protein CASSPTPTSGGFEQYF.

Here the CDR3 reads CASSLNPGGNTEAFF. As DNA, the CDR3 is TGCGCCAGCAGCTTGAACCCGGGGGGGAACACTGAAGCTTTCTTT. This chain uses TRBV5-1 with TRBJ1-1; the D gene is possibly TRBD1 (5 bases). The CDR3 has 15 residues. Trimming cost V 1 base and J 1 base, with 11 bases left between them. Germline V gene lookup returns CDR1 SGHRS and CDR2 YFSETQ.